This T cell receptor (beta chain) came from a study of human T cells and chemical hapten exposure. General observations from the study: Clustering by CDR3 similarity yielded significantly more large clusters from expanded TCRs than controls. Having alopecia, donors may respond immunologically unlike healthy people.

Sample time point: patch test 3, about 24 weeks after DPC sensitization. Specified treatment: therapeutic diphenylcyclopropenone sensitization with weekly scalp DPC. The sample holds a few counts of this clonotype. Its cognate antigen is unknown. Individual cDNA molecules in this library carried unique molecular identifiers. TCRdb reprocessed the RACE reads via MiXCR and lists one record per CDR3 protein. The repertoire consists of 150,000 to 200,000 distinct CDR3 sequences, with about 22% occurring once and the leading ten covering about 2.3%. CDR3 size: 14 residues. Germline loops: CDR1 SGHDN, CDR2 FVKESK. V lost 5 bases to trimming and J lost 7 bases; unmatched junction nucleotides: 1.

This sample comprised whole blood, obtained in connection with sensitization to the hapten diphenylcyclopropenone (DPC). The source of this sequence is a woman aged 40-49 years with alopecia areata. Some clones in this sample may be carry-over from other donors' samples. The chain recombines TRBV14 with TRBJ2-1, with 14 bases identical to TRBD2. The CDR3 bases are TGTGCCAGCAGCAGGACTAGCGGGAGGAATGAGCAGTTCTTC. Translation: CASSRTSGRNEQFF.